This TCR beta chain was recovered during a study of shared clonotypes between healthy human individuals. Study conclusions and caveats: Across subsets, estimated richness was generally greater for naive than for memory populations. Some clonotypes were shared by all four sorted-subset donors, while others were not shared. The non-shared ones had lower generation probabilities than the shared ones. Clonotypes that were shared across four donors made up 4% to 6% of naive CD4 clonotypes.

The study drew its donors from healthy HIV-negative adults without recent acute infections or vaccinations. The germline V gene encodes CDR1 LNHDA and CDR2 SQIVND (reference sequence). This CDR3 has 16 residues. The junction had 7 bases not matched to a gene; V was cut back by 5 bases and J by 0 bases. Produced via immunoSEQ multiplex PCR; TCRdb's table is partial and in-frame only. The sample yields nearly 1 million clones, 76% seen once. Concerning this clone itself: Its antigen remains unknown.

The chain carries TRBV19 and TRBJ2-4; 7 positions match TRBD1. This clonotype originated in a young man in good health. Input material: memory CD4+ T cells sorted from blood. The subset here: CD45RA-negative fraction. The CDR3 nucleotides read TGTGCCAGTAGTGTGGGACAGTTACTAGCCAAAAACATTCAGTACTTC. This codes for CASSVGQLLAKNIQYF. The full variable domain, rest sourced from reference TRBV19 and TRBJ2-4, is DGGITQSPKYLFRKEGQNVTLSCEQNLNHDAMYWYRQDPGQGLRLIYYSQIVNDFQKGDIAEGYSVSREKKESFPLTVTSAQKNPTAFYLCASSVGQLLAKNIQYFGAGTRLSVL.